The source of this TCR beta chain is a study of cytomegalovirus exposure and HLA in healthy donors (dated by TCRdb to 2016 to 2017). Looking at the study overall: According to an earlier analysis of 450 to 650 of the donors, 150 million to 200 million T cells yielded roughly 100 million unique TCR beta sequences and around 280 Gb of sequence data. Every discovery cohort repertoire had been produced on one sequencing platform. Besides the first cohort of around 670 subjects, a separate validation cohort made up of 120 or so different subjects was used. A later analysis re-analyzed previously published TCR beta repertoires from 600 to 850 donors and added high-resolution HLA genotyping to study TCR occurrence patterns. Alongside the repertoire data, information on donor age, sex, ethnicity and CMV serostatus was compiled. Approximately 310 gigabases of sequencing data and 70 million to 100 million unique TCR sequences were included in an early release covering roughly 700 HLA-typed donors. On average, approximately 250,000 unique TCR beta nucleotide sequences were sequenced per donor among fewer than 500 genotyped donors of the cohort, with roughly 18% of those sequences being non-productive. Rather than drawing on any new phenotypic data, the later analysis identified candidate immune exposures from TCR beta sequences and the way those sequences occurred across donors. A later genetic analysis took genome-wide SNP genotypes for about 55% of the roughly 700 donors and used that subset as a discovery cohort. The number of typed donors differed by locus: 629-630 for A, B, C, DRB1 and DQB1; 522 for DQA1; around 610 for DPA1; and around 490 for DPB1. The study aimed to test whether cataloging public T cell receptors could reveal signatures of past pathogen exposure. HLA typing covered class I and class II loci at four-digit resolution. An earlier analysis of several hundred of the donors used high-throughput TCR beta sequencing to judge whether each TCR beta V gene segment behaved as functional or pseudogenic. Because of strong linkage in the cohort, roughly five DR-DQ haplotypes were treated as single units for association and clustering. Of the 350 to 400 genotyped donors, 65% to 90% fell in the genetic ancestry cluster associated with self-reported Caucasian donors. Using immunosequencing, the study profiled T cell repertoires from some 670 subjects and related those repertoires to cytomegalovirus serostatus. The study combined high-throughput TCR immunosequencing, statistical association of individual TCRs with disease status, and machine learning to predict cytomegalovirus infection status. Overall results and qualifications from the work: The only immune exposure information available for the cohort was CMV serostatus. While some public TCRs were present in many individuals, most TCR sequences turned up only very rarely across donors. An earlier analysis of several hundred of the donors showed that most TCR beta V segments appeared in productive rearrangements either about 87% or about 30% of the time, which broadly matched IMGT annotations. Correlated functional status among segregating V segments might reflect linkage disequilibrium, but an unknown experimental factor could not be ruled out. Specific HLA alleles were associated with 15,000 to 20,000 TCR beta sequences at a false discovery rate of 0.05 in a later analysis. In a later analysis, HLA-associated TCR beta chains showed more clonal expansion and lower generation probabilities than non-associated chains that were equally common. A later genetic analysis reported fewer N-insertions in productive TCRs among donors in an Asian-associated ancestry cluster than the roughly 670-donor mean. A cluster of highly shared sequence variants was judged likely to be a technical artifact of the sequencing pipeline. In a later analysis, several top co-occurrence clusters were reported to appear linked to parvovirus B19, influenza, CMV and Epstein-Barr virus. An association between a missense DCLRE1C variant and V-gene and J-gene trimming of TCR beta chains was found in a later genetic analysis and replicated in an independent cohort. Because some donors lacked HLA typing at each locus, the association tests relied only on the typed subset. In vitro tests confirmed that three of the cytomegalovirus-associated TCR beta chains recognize cytomegalovirus antigens. The authors suggested that the approach could potentially be extended to other disease states and immunological phenotypes. According to a later analysis, most CMV-associated TCR beta chains appeared to be HLA-restricted, and the HLA associations seemed to be driven largely by CMV exposure. A further reported finding was that TCR beta sequences accurately predicted the HLA-A and HLA-B alleles for most subjects in the first cohort. Roughly uniform sequencing depth across donors was assumed in presence/absence analyses, although this assumption may not hold. Strong co-occurrence of HLA alleles, especially DR and DQ, made assigning TCR associations to individual alleles difficult. This cohort had only TCR beta chains sequenced, and the lack of alpha or paired-chain data limited which features could be detected. In both the original and validation cohorts, the classifier was reported to diagnose cytomegalovirus status with high specificity and sensitivity. The earlier analysis of some 560 of the donors excluded 15 to 20 rarely observed V segments, including chromosome 9 orphons, because counts were too low. In a later analysis, the rate of TCR association differed among HLA loci, with DRB1 alleles having the most associated TCRs and HLA-C alleles having the fewest. The study gave a list of about 170 TCR beta chains associated with cytomegalovirus.

To prepare the library, the immunoSEQ multiplex PCR assay was applied. For the multiplex PCR, a mixture combining 60 forward primers for TCR Vbeta segments and 13 reverse primers for TCR Jbeta segments was used. The CDR3 region of rearranged TCR beta genes was amplified from genomic DNA with a multiplex PCR assay. The amplified TCR beta libraries were sequenced on the Illumina HiSeq System as 87-base-pair reads. The paper's data handling went like this. A later analysis tallied roughly 76 million unique TCR beta chains across the 666 repertoires, and about 10 million of those chains were shared by two or more donors. Raw reads were error-corrected and collapsed into unique sequences with a nearest-neighbor algorithm that merged closely related sequences to remove PCR and sequencing errors. CDR3 sequences were aligned to IMGT reference sequences to assign V, D and J gene segments. For a sequence to be retained, at least a six-nucleotide match to both a V gene segment and a J gene segment was required. Rearrangements were classified as productive when the CDR3 lacked stop codons and remained in frame with V and J, and all other rearrangements were classified as non-productive. CDR3 was defined by IMGT convention, running from the second conserved V-encoded cysteine to the conserved J-encoded phenylalanine. Sequences without an unambiguous match to a single V gene segment were excluded from the earlier analysis of several hundred of the donors. An earlier analysis of several hundred of the donors called V segments functional above 56.7% productive rearrangements and segregating when the between-donor standard deviation exceeded 5%. A statistical classification framework was built to diagnose cytomegalovirus status from the catalog of TCR beta chain sequences. In a later analysis, V and J genes were assigned by comparing TCR nucleotide sequences against IMGT/GENE-DB human TR gene sequences. Using the TCRdist pipeline, a later analysis assigned CDR3 sequences along with most-parsimonious VDJ recombination scenarios. A later analysis defined each TCR beta chain by its CDR3 amino acid sequence plus V-gene family, and excluded reads lacking a unique V-gene family. As a way to deal with suspected cross-contamination and a sequencing artifact, a later analysis dropped roughly 620 nucleotide sequences that were highly shared and had low generation probability. For each public chain, a later analysis derived a clonal expansion index from normalized ranks of inferred template counts within each repertoire. A later analysis computed generation probabilities with a VDJ recombination model fitted to out-of-frame rearrangements, and checked the results against IGoR. In a later analysis, hypergeometric tests were used to score TCR-TCR, TCR-HLA and TCR-CMV co-occurrence, with a repertoire-size bias correction applied to TCR pairs. In a later analysis, false discovery rates were estimated by permuting HLA or CMV assignments 20 times. In a later analysis, co-occurring TCRs were grouped using DBSCAN, and TCRdist sequence similarity was added for clustering within HLA-allele-positive subsets. Repertoires with fewer than 30,000 or more than 120,000 public chains, plus five repertoires with anomalous nucleotide sharing, were excluded from co-occurrence clustering. As stored in TCRdb, this immuneACCESS dataset retains in-frame rearrangements with V and J assigned. A fraction of the clones does not appear; measured against another copy, unresolved V genes explain less than half of the discrepancy, and the remainder lacks a known reason. V and J calls plus clone size are reproduced from that table; the DNA served to infer D and trimming. Here the sample has some 120,000 clones; roughly four fifths occur a single time. The leading ten clones occupy over 9% of the sample.

About this clone: Its antigen remains undetermined. One base away there is no much larger clone; base qualities are not given.

The cohort was made up of about 670 healthy bone marrow donors. At the time of sampling, every cohort member was nominally healthy, though immune exposures that went unrecorded were likely present. The donor tested CMV seropositive and was one of the 289 seropositive cohort members. Each donor provided a peripheral blood sample, and peripheral blood mononuclear cells were used for TCR beta sequencing. Genomic DNA extraction from the blood cell samples was performed with the Qiagen DNeasy Blood Extraction Kit. The sample consisted of PBMCs. The sequence derives from a male donor in good health and CMV-seropositive.

The nucleotides read TGCAGCGTGAGACAGGGGGCCGACAATGAGCAGTTCTTC. The resulting protein is CSVRQGADNEQFF. The chain uses TRBV29-1 and TRBJ2-7; 10 middle bases align to TRBD1. The J call is doubtful: the DNA matches TRBJ2-1 better. CDR1 SQVTM and CDR2 ANQGSEA are derived from the germline V gene. The CDR3 goes from the cysteine to the phenylalanine over 13 residues. Left in the record is the CDR3 DNA by itself, 39 bases read in frame from the first base.